There are a few counts of the clone carrying this TCR beta chain. Its antigen is still unknown. In TCRdb, the RT-PCR reads were re-called with MiXCR into one record per CDR3 protein. The sample holds around 480,000 distinct CDR3 sequences, more than 15% seen once. J gave up 11 bases and V 5 bases, and 8 bases lay outside the gene matches. Per the germline V gene, CDR1 is SNHLY and CDR2 is FYNNEI. This CDR3 is 13 amino acids long. This entry belongs to a study of response to subunit inactivated influenza vaccine. General study findings and limits: New T cells are recruited in small numbers by each seasonal influenza vaccination, according to the authors' suggestion.

V and J are TRBV2 and TRBJ1-1; 10 bases map to TRBD1. The sequences come from CD4+ T cells sorted from PBMCs, collected less than 30 months after vaccination. The receptor comes from a man between 50 and 70 years old who received an inactivated influenza vaccine. CDR3 nucleotide sequence: TGTGCCAGCAGTACGTTACCGGGACAGGGGGCTTTCTTT. Amino acids: CASSTLPGQGAFF.